Listed below are T cell receptor beta chains from one sample, sequenced in a study of T cell responses to AZD1222 COVID-19 vaccine. Clones were sequenced by immunoSEQ multiplex PCR, and TCRdb holds only the in-frame ones, with some missing. In the table there are 110,000 or so clones, approximately 85% of which are singletons. The input for sequencing was peripheral blood, taken on day 0 of AZD1222 vaccination. Every receptor here comes from an adult in good health. Each CDR3 is given with its conserved first and last residue.

V	CDR3
TRBV11-3	CASSTLPGQGTHTIYF
TRBV11-1	CASSLSGQGFAGELFF
TRBV5-6	CASSLGVGFSHQETQYF
TRBV7-6	CASSQDPGLAGGAGELFF
TRBV18	CASSQRDNPPYNEQFF
TRBV7-3	CASSLTGPLAPSSNEQFF
TRBV24-1	CATSDLASAGLGNTDTQYF
TRBV9	CASSVHSSGAAGETQYF
TRBV4-2	CASSLSGRGNEQFF
TRBV29-1	CSVEGTGDYGYTF
TRBV9	CASSSDWISYEQYF
TRBV7-9	CASSLLGVGGNTIYF
TRBV27	CASSSSMNTEAFF
TRBV9	CASSVGTGPSTDTQYF
TRBV27	CASSPSPIWDRPGWETQYF
TRBV27	CASSLSTGETQYF
TRBV12-3/TRBV12-4	CASSRTGIPEAFF
TRBV7-8	CASSLHENQPQHF
TRBV3-1/TRBV3-2	CASSQDTSGNTIYF
TRBV7-2	CASSLTGVNTEAFF
TRBV4-2	CASSQGGVGGKETQYF
TRBV6-2/TRBV6-3	CASSYWEYEQFF
TRBV27	CASSSKPPGSANGEQYF
TRBV10-3	CAIWGTGANVLTF
TRBV6-5	CASSTQPGSSYGYTF
TRBV5-5	CASSLHRFRPGNTIYF
TRBV6-5	CASSYRESGEQYF
TRBV6-1	CASSDSGGKPYTQYF
TRBV10-3	CAIRDRNNEQFF
TRBV7-9	CASSFGQGYAEAFF
TRBV18	CASSTTGRDQPQHF
TRBV18	CASSPHLGEKLFF
TRBV11-1	CASSLRSLQSQYF